There are many counts of the clone carrying this T cell receptor (beta chain). The antigen remains undetermined. The sample originates from a study of CD8 T cells in ankylosing spondylitis. By quantitative 5'-RACE with molecular barcodes, the TCR beta libraries were made. One entry per CDR3 protein results from TCRdb running MiXCR on the 5' RACE reads. The sample includes about 210,000 distinct CDR3 sequences, less than 9.5% of them seen just once. Whole-study results and caveats: CD8+ cells made up the disease-linked clones, which were relatively rare in peripheral blood. Reports of some motif variants in reactive arthritis synovial fluid and blood predate this one. Blood from ankylosing spondylitis patients appeared to carry a characteristic eight-variant TCR beta motif.

CDR3 length: 13 amino acids. V gave up 3 bases and J gave up 7 bases; unmatched junction bases: 4. CDR1 is SQVTM and CDR2 is ANQGSEA in the germline V gene. The chain recombines TRBV29-1 with TRBJ2-2; 8 nucleotides align to TRBD1. The sequenced sample consisted of blood, either unsorted or a sorted T cell fraction (not recorded which). This TCR was sampled from a female donor with ankylosing spondylitis or in good health (not recorded which). DNA of the CDR3: TGCAGCGTTGATCAACAGGGGGTCGGGGAGCTGTTTTTT. This translates into CSVDQQGVGELFF.